These 30 T cell receptor beta chains share one sample of origin, sequenced in a study of identical twins (dated by TCRdb to 2016 to 2017). Preparation of the library involved 5' RACE. TCRdb lists the instrument as Illumina HiSeq 2000. TCRdb handled the public reads itself, with Q25 trimming in fastp and clone calling in MiXCR, and kept productive beta chains. Rows merge per CDR3 protein into single entries with the most common DNA and genes. For this sample the table gives 1.5 million to 2 million distinct CDR3 sequences, of which 32% were detected only once. More than 0.25% of the sample goes to the ten largest clones. Material for sequencing was cord blood. The receptors shown here come from a newborn girl in good health.

This chain links TRBV4-1 with TRBJ1-2; D gene unclear. This CDR3 has 15 residues. From germline, CDR1 is MGHRA and CDR2 YSYEKL. V was shortened by 3 bases and J by 6 bases, with 17 bases between the two germline ends. The DNA for the CDR3 is TGCGCCAGCAGCCAGGACTTCGGCAAGTGGGATGGCTACACCTTC. Its translation is CASSQDFGKWDGYTF.

This clonotype was recorded a few times. This chain joins TRBV12-3 or TRBV12-4 and TRBJ2-5; no definite D call. Trimming took 6 bases from V and 7 from J, leaving 12 bases between them. This CDR3 contains 12 residues. The CDR3 spells CASSPNPGTQYF. The CDR3, as DNA: TGTGCCAGCAGCCCCAATCCGGGGACCCAGTACTTC.

A word on this clonotype: One junction end disagrees with the germline gene, perhaps due to a read error. The chain couples TRBV3-1 to TRBJ2-1; TRBD2 matches at 11 bases. In germline, CDR1 is LGHDT, CDR2 YNNKEL (reference sequence). The CDR3 covers 17 residues. DNA of the CDR3: TGTGCCTGCAGCCAGAGAACTAGCGGGGGCCGCTACAATGAGCAGTTCTTC. This sequence encodes CACSQRTSGGRYNEQFF.

V is TRBV21-1 and J is TRBJ2-1; the listed D gene, TRBD2, was not tested against the DNA. TRBV21-1 is a known pseudogene. This CDR3 region has 17 residues. The CDR3 region is CASSKEASGGLGNEQFF. CDR3 coding DNA: TGTGCCAGCAGCAAAGAGGCTAGCGGGGGTTTGGGAAATGAGCAGTTCTTC.

This clonotype was observed a handful of times. The chain employs TRBV27 and TRBJ1-2, with D maybe TRBD1 (5 bases). Per germline, CDR1 MNHEY and CDR2 SMNVEV (reference sequence). The CDR3 loop spans 15 amino acids. The ends were cut back, 6 bases at V and 4 bases at J, with 18 bases in the middle. The CDR3 sequence is CASRGAQGRVYGYTF. The CDR3, as DNA: TGTGCCAGCAGAGGGGCCCAAGGGAGGGTCTATGGCTACACCTTC.

V usage is TRBV28 and J usage is TRBJ1-1; 11 bases are shared with TRBD1. The germline gives CDR1 MDHEN, CDR2 SYDVKM. This CDR3 is built from 16 residues. J gave up 4 bases and V 6 bases, and 10 bases lay outside the gene matches. The CDR3 bases are TGTGCCAGCAGACTCGGGACAGGGGGGATGAGCACTGAAGCTTTCTTT. It specifies CASRLGTGGMSTEAFF.

This chain connects TRBV6-1 to TRBJ1-2, with D unresolved. CDR1 is MNHNS and CDR2 is SASEGT in the germline V gene. Trimming left V 10 bases short and J 3 bases short, with 15 bases between. The CDR3 is 13 amino acids. The CDR3 coding sequence is TGTGCCATCACCCGGCACAACTACTATGGCTACACCTTC. Translation: CAITRHNYYGYTF.

The chain carries TRBV3-1 and TRBJ2-1; 15 positions agree with TRBD2. This CDR3 has 17 amino acids. With 4 bases clipped from V and 3 bases from J, the junction kept 4 bases outside the gene matches. CDR1 is LGHDT, CDR2 YNNKEL, per germline (reference sequence). The CDR3 DNA is TGTGCCAGCAGCCGGGGACTAGCGGGGGGCCGCTACAATGAGCAGTTCTTC. Amino acids: CASSRGLAGGRYNEQFF.

This clonotype was detected a few times. The V gene is TRBV5-1, the J gene TRBJ2-1; 11 nucleotides agree with TRBD2. CDR3 length equals 18 residues. Germline CDR1 is SGHRS and CDR2 is YFSETQ. With V trimmed by 3 bases and J by 0 bases, 8 bases remained unmatched. This chain's CDR3 is CASSSTSGSTSSYNEQFF. The CDR3 bases are TGCGCCAGCAGCTCCACTAGCGGGAGTACCAGCTCCTACAATGAGCAGTTCTTC.

This clonotype has just a few counts. The chain employs TRBV6-6 and TRBJ2-3; possibly TRBD2 for D (6 bases). The CDR3 length is 17 residues. Germline CDR1 reads MNHNY; CDR2 reads SVGAGI (reference sequence). V lost 3 bases and J 1 base, leaving 17 bases between the germline ends. This CDR3 is CASSYRSGRSGTDTQYF. For the CDR3, the DNA is TGTGCCAGCAGTTATAGGAGCGGGCGCTCCGGCACAGATACGCAGTATTTT.

V usage is TRBV6-2 or TRBV6-3 and J usage is TRBJ1-1; TRBD1 is a possible D gene (6 bases). Trimming removed 6 bases from V and 4 bases from J, with 21 bases in between. The CDR3 is 16 amino acids. Germline assignment: CDR1 MNHEY and CDR2 SVGEGT. The DNA for the CDR3 is TGTGCCAGCAGATCCCTTCACAGGGCAGCGGCCACTGAAGCTTTCTTT. It translates to CASRSLHRAAATEAFF.

The V gene is TRBV7-2, the J gene TRBJ2-4; 12 bases match TRBD2. With 4 bases clipped from V and 0 bases from J, the junction kept 13 bases outside the gene matches. CDR1 and CDR2 (germline): SGHTA, FQGNSA. The CDR3 sequence is 20 residues long. The CDR3 reads CASSYLSTSGGKLAKNIQYF. The CDR3 nucleotides are TGTGCCAGCAGCTACCTATCGACTAGCGGGGGAAAACTAGCCAAAAACATTCAGTACTTC.

The chain carries TRBV2 and TRBJ2-7, with D perhaps given as TRBD1 or TRBD2 (6 bases each). The V gene's germline CDR1 is SNHLY and CDR2 FYNNEI. The CDR3 has 13 amino acids. V dropped 10 bases and J dropped 7 bases, with 20 bases sitting between them. CDR3 residues: CAKTGGRLKEQYF. As DNA, the CDR3 is TGTGCCAAAACTGGGGGGCGCCTTAAGGAGCAGTACTTC. Combining the CDR3 with reference TRBV2 and TRBJ2-7 gives the whole variable domain EPEVTQTPSHQVTQMGQEVILRCVPISNHLYFYWYRQILGQKVEFLVSFYNNEISEKSEIFDDQFSVERPDGSNFTLKIRSTKLEDSAMYFCAKTGGRLKEQYFGPGTRLTVT.

J is TRBJ2-7 and V is TRBV20-1, with D unclear. The CDR3 contains 14 residues. The V gene lost 0 bases and the J gene lost 0 bases, with 9 bases spanning the gap. Germline lookup yields CDR1 DFQATT and CDR2 SNEGSKA (reference sequence). The chain's CDR3 is CSARDRWDSYEQYF. In DNA, the CDR3 is TGCAGTGCTAGAGATCGCTGGGACTCCTACGAGCAGTACTTC.

This clonotype was counted ten times or more. This chain joins TRBV24-1 and TRBJ1-2; D unclear. V dropped 5 bases and J dropped 5 bases, with 23 bases sitting between them. Germline CDR1 KGHDR, CDR2 SFDVKD. The length of the CDR3 is 17 residues. The CDR3 reads CATSGFSGSLKTYGYTF. The CDR3 nucleotides are TGTGCCACCAGTGGCTTTTCGGGGAGTCTTAAGACGTATGGCTACACCTTC.

J is TRBJ2-1 and V is TRBV20-1; TRBD2 matches 12 bases. Gene TRBJ2-7 matches the end of the DNA better, so the J call may be wrong. The CDR3 spans 14 residues. Per germline, CDR1 DFQATT and CDR2 SNEGSKA (reference sequence). This CDR3 is CSALLAGGRNEQYF. CDR3 DNA sequence: TGCAGTGCTTTACTAGCGGGAGGTCGCAATGAGCAGTACTTC.

V usage is TRBV20-1 and J usage is TRBJ2-1; D gene ambiguous. V was cut by 6 bases and J by 8 bases, with 17 bases left in between. The CDR3 consists of 13 residues. Germline V CDR1 and CDR2: DFQATT, SNEGSKA (reference sequence). The CDR3 nucleotides read TGCAGTGCCAGTCCTCCCCCAAGCGATGAGCAGTTCTTC. It encodes CSASPPPSDEQFF.

The J gene is TRBJ1-2, the V gene TRBV20-1, with D possibly matching TRBD1 (6 bases). The CDR3 totals 15 residues. Germline V gene sequence: CDR1 DFQATT, CDR2 SNEGSKA (reference sequence). Trimming shortened V by 3 bases and J by 4 bases, and 18 bases separated the two germline ends. This CDR3 is CSARHPGRGLYGYTF. CDR3 nucleotides: TGCAGTGCTAGGCACCCTGGCCGGGGGCTCTATGGCTACACCTTC.

This chain links TRBV20-1 with TRBJ1-5; TRBD1 matches at 7 bases. This CDR3 comprises 13 residues. V lost 6 bases to trimming and J lost 6 bases; unmatched junction nucleotides: 8. Germline V gene lookup returns CDR1 DFQATT and CDR2 SNEGSKA (reference sequence). The DNA for the CDR3 is TGCAGTGCAGAAACAGGGGTAGGTCAGCCCCAGCATTTT. Translating gives CSAETGVGQPQHF.

The V and J genes are TRBV20-1 and TRBJ2-7; 9 bases are shared with TRBD1. Germline V gene data show CDR1 as DFQATT and CDR2 as SNEGSKA (reference sequence). V was pared by 7 bases and J by 7 bases, with 26 bases of the junction left unmatched. CDR3 size: 18 residues. The CDR3 loop is CSGESAPGQGVALREQYF. DNA for the CDR3: TGCAGTGGCGAATCTGCACCGGGACAGGGTGTGGCTCTACGGGAGCAGTACTTC.

The gene calls are TRBV27 and TRBJ2-1; the D call may be TRBD1 or TRBD2 (5 bases each). V was shortened by 5 bases and J by 10 bases, with 18 bases between the two germline ends. The CDR3 has 14 amino acids. Germline V CDR1 and CDR2: MNHEY, SMNVEV (reference sequence). CDR3 sequence: CASSERDPRREQFF. The DNA for the CDR3 is TGTGCCAGCAGTGAAAGGGACCCTAGGCGGGAGCAGTTCTTC.

V and J are TRBV20-1 and TRBJ1-1; no clear D gene. The CDR3 consists of 11 residues. Germline lookup yields CDR1 DFQATT and CDR2 SNEGSKA (reference sequence). V lost 3 bases, J lost 2 bases, and 4 bases lay in between. CDR3 residues: CSARFNTEAFF. The CDR3 coding sequence is TGCAGTGCTAGGTTCAACACTGAAGCTTTCTTT.

This clonotype was detected only a few times. This rearrangement joins TRBV18 to TRBJ2-3; 7 nucleotides line up with TRBD2. The V and J ends lost 1 base and 1 base, in that order; junction bases with no gene match: 2. The length of the CDR3 is 15 residues. Germline V gives CDR1 KGHSH, CDR2 LQKENI. CDR3 DNA sequence: TGTGCCAGCTCACCACTTAGCGGGCGCACAGATACGCAGTATTTT. Amino acid sequence: CASSPLSGRTDTQYF.

This clonotype has just a few counts. The DNA for the CDR3 is TGCAGCGCCTCGACTAGCGGGAATGAGCAGTTCTTC. Translation: CSASTSGNEQFF. The V call is TRBV29-1, the J call TRBJ2-1; 10 nucleotides line up with TRBD2. Germline V gene data show CDR1 as SQVTM and CDR2 as ANQGSEA. The junction had 4 bases not matched to a gene; V was cut back by 7 bases and J by 7 bases. The CDR3 spans 12 residues.

This clonotype was observed a handful of times. The chain employs TRBV3-1 and TRBJ2-5, with TRBD2 identical over 7 bases. Germline V gene sequence: CDR1 LGHDT, CDR2 YNNKEL (reference sequence). This CDR3 has 15 residues. V dropped 1 base and J dropped 3; count of bases not matched to a gene: 5. For the CDR3, the DNA is TGTGCCAGCAGCCAAGGACTAGCTTGGAAAGAGACCCAGTACTTC. Residues: CASSQGLAWKETQYF.

The chain uses TRBV20-1 and TRBJ1-5; a possible D gene is TRBD1 (5 bases). This CDR3 spans 16 amino acids. Trimming removed 3 bases at V and 0 bases at J, with 15 bases between. From germline, CDR1 is DFQATT and CDR2 SNEGSKA (reference sequence). The CDR3 bases are TGCAGTGCTAGGCAGGGAAGGGTTTATAGCAATCAGCCCCAGCATTTT. As protein: CSARQGRVYSNQPQHF.

This clonotype has ten or more counts. The chain couples TRBV2 to TRBJ2-5; 8 bases fit TRBD2. With V trimmed by 8 bases and J by 1 base, 3 bases remained unmatched. CDR1 is SNHLY and CDR2 is FYNNEI in the germline V gene. CDR3 length: 13 residues. The CDR3 here is CASPSGFQETQYF. Here the CDR3 DNA reads TGTGCCAGCCCTAGCGGGTTCCAAGAGACCCAGTACTTC.

A few counts support this clonotype. The V and J genes are TRBV6-6 and TRBJ2-7, with 9 bases aligning to TRBD2. The CDR3 contains 14 residues. The germline CDR1 and CDR2 sequences are MNHNY and SVGAGI (reference sequence). V dropped 7 bases and J dropped 4; count of bases not matched to a gene: 8. CDR3 region: CASKFSGGEYEQYF. The CDR3 DNA follows: TGTGCCAGCAAGTTTAGCGGGGGAGAGTACGAGCAGTACTTC.

The chain joins TRBV20-1 to TRBJ2-7, with 7 bases aligning to TRBD2. CDR3 length equals 16 residues. Germline V gene sequence: CDR1 DFQATT, CDR2 SNEGSKA (reference sequence). Unmatched junction bases numbered 14, after V lost 5 bases and J lost 1 base. The CDR3 spells CSAGVFGGGGSYEQYF. As DNA, the CDR3 is TGCAGTGCTGGGGTTTTTGGTGGGGGGGGGTCCTACGAGCAGTACTTC.

This rearrangement joins TRBV20-1 to TRBJ2-5; 7 nucleotides agree with TRBD2. Per the germline V gene, CDR1 is DFQATT and CDR2 is SNEGSKA (reference sequence). Unmatched junction bases numbered 12, after V lost 0 bases and J lost 11 bases. The CDR3 length is 14 residues. DNA of the CDR3: TGCAGTGCTAGAGATCAGGCGGGGGTAAGGGAGCAGTACTTC. This gives the protein CSARDQAGVREQYF.